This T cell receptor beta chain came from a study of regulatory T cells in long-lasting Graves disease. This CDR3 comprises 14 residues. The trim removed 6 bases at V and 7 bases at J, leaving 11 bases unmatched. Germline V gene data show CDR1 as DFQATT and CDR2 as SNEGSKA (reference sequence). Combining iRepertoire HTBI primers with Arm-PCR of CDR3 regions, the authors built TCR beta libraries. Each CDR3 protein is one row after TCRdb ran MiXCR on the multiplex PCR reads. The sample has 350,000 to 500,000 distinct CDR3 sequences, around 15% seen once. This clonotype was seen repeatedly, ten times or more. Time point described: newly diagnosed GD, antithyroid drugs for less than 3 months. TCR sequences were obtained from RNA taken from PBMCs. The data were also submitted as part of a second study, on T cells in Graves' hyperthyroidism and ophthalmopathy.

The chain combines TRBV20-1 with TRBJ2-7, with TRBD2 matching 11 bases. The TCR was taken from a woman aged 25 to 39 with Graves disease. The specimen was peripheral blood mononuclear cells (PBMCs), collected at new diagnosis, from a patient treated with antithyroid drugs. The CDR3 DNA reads TGCAGTGCCGTATTTAGCGGGAGGGCCGGTGAGCAGTACTTC. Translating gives CSAVFSGRAGEQYF.